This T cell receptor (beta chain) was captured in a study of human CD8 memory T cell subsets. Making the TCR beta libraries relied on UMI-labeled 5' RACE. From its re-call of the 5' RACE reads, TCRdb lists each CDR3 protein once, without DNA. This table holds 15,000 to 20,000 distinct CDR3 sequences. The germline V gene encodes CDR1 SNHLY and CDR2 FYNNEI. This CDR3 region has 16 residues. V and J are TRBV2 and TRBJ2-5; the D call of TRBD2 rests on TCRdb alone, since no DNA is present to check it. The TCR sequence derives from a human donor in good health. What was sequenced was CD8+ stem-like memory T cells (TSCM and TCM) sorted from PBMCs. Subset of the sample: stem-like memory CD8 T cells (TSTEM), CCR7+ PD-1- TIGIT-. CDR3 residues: CASRGAGGATQETQYF.